These 20 T cell receptor beta chains originate from one sample sequenced in a study of blood T cell repertoires in COVID-19. The table came from immunoSEQ multiplex PCR; TCRdb's copy has only in-frame clones and leaves some out. The repertoire holds 200,000 to 250,000 clones, around 84% seen once, with under 9% in the top ten. Sequenced: peripheral blood. All receptors derive from a woman in her sixties or seventies with active or convalescent COVID-19.

The chain couples TRBV7-6 to TRBJ1-5; 10 bases are a match to TRBD1. There are 15 residues in the CDR3. Germline lookup yields CDR1 SGHVS and CDR2 FNYEAQ. Trimming removed 8 bases from V and 5 bases from J; junction bases left unmatched: 9. The CDR3: CASSVDRGQDQPQHF. The DNA for the CDR3 is TGTGCCAGCTCCGTCGACAGGGGGCAGGATCAGCCCCAGCATTTT.

The CDR3 coding sequence is TGTGCCAGTAGTATCGTAGCGGGGGCTTCAGGGGGTGAGCAGTTCTTC. It specifies CASSIVAGASGGEQFF. This chain links TRBV19 with TRBJ2-1; 9 nucleotides match TRBD2. This CDR3 region has 16 residues. Unmatched junction bases numbered 12, after V lost 3 bases and J lost 9 bases. The V gene's germline CDR1 is LNHDA and CDR2 SQIVND (reference sequence).

This chain uses TRBV19 with TRBJ1-5, with unresolved D. CDR1 is LNHDA, CDR2 SQIVND, per germline (reference sequence). Trimming shortened V by 10 bases and J by 0 bases, and 13 bases separated the two germline ends. The CDR3 has 14 residues. The CDR3 nucleotides read TGTGCCACCCAGGACGGGGTTAGCAATCAGCCCCAGCATTTT. It specifies CATQDGVSNQPQHF.

The chain joins TRBV21-1 to TRBJ1-3; the table's D call of TRBD1 was not tested on the DNA. TRBV21-1 is a pseudogene. The CDR3 contains 15 residues. CDR3 in DNA: TGTGCCAGCAGCAAAGCGCTGGGACAGAGAAACACCATATATTTT. Translation gives CASSKALGQRNTIYF.

The V call is TRBV12-3 or TRBV12-4, the J call TRBJ1-3, with 7 positions matching TRBD1. J lost 6 bases, V lost 4 bases, and 3 bases had no gene match. CDR3 size: 13 residues. CDR3 DNA sequence: TGTGCCAGCAGTTCGGGACAGTTAAACACCATATATTTT. As protein: CASSSGQLNTIYF.

J is TRBJ2-1 and V is TRBV9; D perhaps matches TRBD2 (5 bases). Germline V gives CDR1 SGDLS, CDR2 YYNGEE. V shed 2 bases and J shed 7 bases, with 7 bases lying between them. The CDR3 is made up of 12 amino acids. CDR3 bases: TGTGCCAGCAGCGTGTCGGGAAATGAGCAGTTCTTC. Translated: CASSVSGNEQFF.

This chain joins TRBV10-3 and TRBJ1-5, with a tentative D call TRBD1 (5 bases). The V and J ends lost 3 bases and 3 bases respectively, with 12 bases between them. The CDR3 covers 15 residues. In germline, CDR1 is ENHRY, CDR2 SYGVKD. The CDR3 sequence: CAISDVQGPNQPQHF. CDR3 nucleotide sequence: TGTGCCATCAGTGACGTGCAGGGCCCCAATCAGCCCCAGCATTTT.

Only one count was recorded for this clone. The chain has TRBV15 and TRBJ2-5; tentative D call: TRBD1 (5 bases). This CDR3 is 16 amino acids long. From germline, CDR1 is LNHNV and CDR2 YYDKDF (reference sequence). V dropped 1 base and J dropped 4 bases, with 16 bases sitting between them. The CDR3, as DNA: TGTGCCACCAGCAGAGCGGGTTCCAGGGTCGGAGAGACCCAGTACTTC. Its translation is CATSRAGSRVGETQYF.

This rearrangement joins TRBV18 to TRBJ1-5; D perhaps matches TRBD1 (5 bases). Trimming cost V 1 base and J 3 bases, with 13 bases left between them. Germline assignment: CDR1 KGHSH and CDR2 LQKENI. This CDR3 is built from 16 residues. CDR3 sequence: CASSPQNPGLNQPQHF. CDR3 DNA sequence: TGTGCCAGCTCACCACAGAACCCAGGGCTCAATCAGCCCCAGCATTTT.

A few counts support this clone. The V call is TRBV27, the J call TRBJ2-7, with D possibly TRBD1 on 6 matching bases. Germline V gene data show CDR1 as MNHEY and CDR2 as SMNVEV (reference sequence). The V end was cut by 4 bases, the J end by 4 bases, with 20 bases between. The CDR3 is 16 amino acids. CDR3 sequence reads: CASSSSQGFGVYEQYF. CDR3 nucleotides: TGTGCCAGCAGTTCATCACAGGGTTTCGGGGTATACGAGCAGTACTTC.

This chain uses TRBV7-2 with TRBJ1-2, with D maybe TRBD1 (6 bases). The CDR3 loop spans 16 amino acids. Germline V gene data show CDR1 as SGHTA and CDR2 as FQGNSA. V was cut by 2 bases and J by 8 bases, with 21 bases left in between. CDR3 region: CASSLSGGGTRTGYTF. In DNA form, the CDR3 reads TGTGCCAGCAGCTTATCTGGGGGGGGCACCAGGACCGGCTACACCTTC. The variable domain in full, completed from reference TRBV7-2 and TRBJ1-2, reads GAGVSQSPSNKVTEKGKDVELRCDPISGHTALYWYRQSLGQGLEFLIYFQGNSAPDKSGLPSDRFSAERTGGSVSTLTIQRTQQEDSAVYLCASSLSGGGTRTGYTFGSGTRLTVV.

The chain combines TRBV19 with TRBJ1-5; D remains ambiguous. Trimming took off 7 bases at V and 0 bases at J, with 13 bases between the two ends. This CDR3 is 15 amino acids long. The germline V gene has CDR1 LNHDA and CDR2 SQIVND (reference sequence). The CDR3 sequence is CASNPGDHSNQPQHF. As DNA, the CDR3 is TGTGCCAGTAACCCGGGAGATCATAGCAATCAGCCCCAGCATTTT.

This chain uses TRBV2 with TRBJ1-5; the D gene is possibly TRBD1 (5 bases). This CDR3 has 15 residues. Looked up from germline, CDR1 is SNHLY and CDR2 is FYNNEI. Trimming took 3 bases from V and 0 from J, leaving 9 bases between them. The CDR3 nucleotides are TGTGCCAGCAGTGAGGGGCTATATAGCAATCAGCCCCAGCATTTT. Residues: CASSEGLYSNQPQHF.

On this clone itself: One junction end does not reproduce the germline sequence, and a read error may be involved. CDR3 protein: CASSGGSAPGFF. CDR3 bases: TGTGCCAGTAGTGGAGGGTCCGCGCCCGGCTTTTTT. The chain employs TRBV19 and TRBJ1-1; no definite D call. Germline V gene lookup returns CDR1 LNHDA and CDR2 SQIVND (reference sequence). The CDR3 loop spans 12 amino acids. Full variable domain (rest looked up from reference TRBV19 and TRBJ1-1): DGGITQSPKYLFRKEGQNVTLSCEQNLNHDAMYWYRQDPGQGLRLIYYSQIVNDFQKGDIAEGYSVSREKKESFPLTVTSAQKNPTAFYLCASSGGSAPGFFGQGTRLTVV.

This clone was recorded once. This chain links TRBV6-5 with TRBJ2-7, with D maybe TRBD1 (6 bases). Trimming left V 8 bases short and J 3 bases short, with 11 bases between. This CDR3 spans 12 amino acids. Germline CDR1 and CDR2: MNHEY and SVGAGI. The CDR3 here is CASPGQSYEQYF. The CDR3 DNA sequence: TGTGCCAGCCCAGGACAGAGCTACGAGCAGTACTTC.

The chain links TRBV5-4 to TRBJ2-3, with 9 bases aligning to TRBD2. CDR3 length: 15 residues. V lost 4 bases and J lost 0; bases outside the gene matches: 3. Germline CDR1 and CDR2: SGHNT and YYREEE (reference sequence). The CDR3 DNA follows: TGTGCCAGCAGCCAGACTAGCGGAAGCACAGATACGCAGTATTTT. Encoded protein: CASSQTSGSTDTQYF.

The V and J genes are TRBV4-1 and TRBJ2-1, with D tentatively TRBD1 (6 bases). V shed 3 bases and J shed 10 bases, with 19 bases lying between them. Germline CDR1 reads MGHRA; CDR2 reads YSYEKL. The CDR3 is 15 amino acids. CDR3 bases: TGCGCCAGCAGCCACTCCCGGGACATGGGCGGAGAGCAGTTCTTC. Translated: CASSHSRDMGGEQFF.

This clone showed up just once. This sample includes further DNA sequences coding for the same CDR3. The chain couples TRBV5-6 to TRBJ1-2; 9 positions agree with TRBD1. The ends lost 4 bases at V and 5 bases at J; junction bases unmatched: 3. The length of the CDR3 is 13 residues. In germline, CDR1 is SGHDT, CDR2 YYEEEE. The DNA for the CDR3 is TGTGCCAGCAGCCCGGACAGGGGATATGGCTACACCTTC. Amino acid sequence: CASSPDRGYGYTF.

The chain combines TRBV5-4 with TRBJ2-1; a possible D gene is TRBD2 (6 bases). CDR3 length equals 16 residues. The V and J ends lost 0 bases and 1 base respectively, with 11 bases between them. The V gene's germline CDR1 is SGHNT and CDR2 YYREEE (reference sequence). The CDR3 DNA reads TGTGCCAGCAGCTTGGCCGGAGGGAGGTCCTACAATGAGCAGTTCTTC. It specifies CASSLAGGRSYNEQFF.

The gene calls are TRBV7-2 and TRBJ2-7, with D uncertain. The CDR3 sequence is 15 residues long. Trimming pared 1 base from V and 0 bases from J, leaving 10 bases between. CDR1 SGHTA and CDR2 FQGNSA come from the germline V gene. The CDR3 region has the DNA TGTGCCAGCAGCTTAGGATCTCTAAGCTCCTACGAGCAGTACTTC. This gives the protein CASSLGSLSSYEQYF. Based on the CDR3 plus reference TRBV7-2 and TRBJ2-7, the full variable domain is GAGVSQSPSNKVTEKGKDVELRCDPISGHTALYWYRQSLGQGLEFLIYFQGNSAPDKSGLPSDRFSAERTGGSVSTLTIQRTQQEDSAVYLCASSLGSLSSYEQYFGPGTRLTVT.